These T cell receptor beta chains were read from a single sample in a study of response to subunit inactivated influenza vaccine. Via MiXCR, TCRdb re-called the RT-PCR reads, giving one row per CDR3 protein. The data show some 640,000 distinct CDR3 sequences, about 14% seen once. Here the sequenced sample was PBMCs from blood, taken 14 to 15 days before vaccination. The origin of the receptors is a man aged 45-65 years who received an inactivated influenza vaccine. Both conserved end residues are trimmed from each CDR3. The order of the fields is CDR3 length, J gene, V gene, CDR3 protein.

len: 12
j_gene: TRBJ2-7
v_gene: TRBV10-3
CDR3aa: AISEMTGTLKQY

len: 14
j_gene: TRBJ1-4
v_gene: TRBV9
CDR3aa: ASSVGIGDSGAKLF

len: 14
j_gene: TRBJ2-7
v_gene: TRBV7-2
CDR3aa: ASSSPSGRNPYEQY

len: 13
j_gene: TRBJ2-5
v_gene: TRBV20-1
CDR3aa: SARDLQGAGETQY

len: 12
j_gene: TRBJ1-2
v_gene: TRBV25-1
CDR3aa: ASSTWDRDYGYT

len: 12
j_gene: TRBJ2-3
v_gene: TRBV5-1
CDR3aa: ASSLGQGIDTQY

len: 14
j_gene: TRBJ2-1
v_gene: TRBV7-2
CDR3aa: ASSLAAVSSYNEQF

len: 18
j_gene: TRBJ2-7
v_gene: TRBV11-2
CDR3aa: ASSLSSGLAGVGESYEQY

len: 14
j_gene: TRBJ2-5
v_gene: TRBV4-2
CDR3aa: ASSQEFQGGFVTQY

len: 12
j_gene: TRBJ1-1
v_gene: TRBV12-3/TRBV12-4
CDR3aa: ASLPGGANTEAF

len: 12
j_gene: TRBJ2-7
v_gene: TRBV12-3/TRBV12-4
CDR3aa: ASSSAGTGYEQY

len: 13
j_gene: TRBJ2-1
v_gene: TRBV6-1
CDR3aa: ASSSGRPSYNEQF

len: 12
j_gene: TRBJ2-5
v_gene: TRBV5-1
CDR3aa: ASSPERGSETQY

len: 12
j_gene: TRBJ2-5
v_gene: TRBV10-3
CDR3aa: AITRDRTQETQY

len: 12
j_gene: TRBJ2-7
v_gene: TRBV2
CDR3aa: ASIGGTGGDEQY

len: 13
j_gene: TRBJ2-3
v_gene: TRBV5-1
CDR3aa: ASSLGATSTDTQY

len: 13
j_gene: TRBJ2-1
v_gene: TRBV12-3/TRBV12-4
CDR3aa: ASSLDTLVLDEQF

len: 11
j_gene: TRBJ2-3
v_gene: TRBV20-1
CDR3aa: SARDLATDTQY

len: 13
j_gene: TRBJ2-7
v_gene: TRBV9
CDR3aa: ASSVGVAGLYEQY

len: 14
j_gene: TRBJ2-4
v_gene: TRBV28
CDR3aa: ASSLSQLLAKNIQY

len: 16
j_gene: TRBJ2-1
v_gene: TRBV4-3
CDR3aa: ASSQTLLLAGGVNEQF

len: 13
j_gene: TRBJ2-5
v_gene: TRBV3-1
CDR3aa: ASSLAPGPQETQY